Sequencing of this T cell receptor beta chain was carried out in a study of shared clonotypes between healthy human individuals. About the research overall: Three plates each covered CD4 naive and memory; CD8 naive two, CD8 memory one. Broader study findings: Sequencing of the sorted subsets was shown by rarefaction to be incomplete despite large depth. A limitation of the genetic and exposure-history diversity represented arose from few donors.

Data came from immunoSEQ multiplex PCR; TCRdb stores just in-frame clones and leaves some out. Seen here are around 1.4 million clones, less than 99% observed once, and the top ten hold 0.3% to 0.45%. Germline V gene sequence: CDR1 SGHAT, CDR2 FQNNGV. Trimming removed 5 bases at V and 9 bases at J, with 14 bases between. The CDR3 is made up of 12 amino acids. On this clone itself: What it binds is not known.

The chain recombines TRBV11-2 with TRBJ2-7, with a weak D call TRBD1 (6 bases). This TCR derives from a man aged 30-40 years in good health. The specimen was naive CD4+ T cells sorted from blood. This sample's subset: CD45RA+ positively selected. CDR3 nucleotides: TGTGCCAGCAGCCTACAGGGTTTGGTGCAGTACTTC. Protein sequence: CASSLQGLVQYF.